This entry describes one T cell receptor (beta chain). Its antigen is not known. Method: immunoSEQ multiplex PCR; TCRdb's copy keeps in-frame clones and lacks some. The table lists about 2.4 million clones, more than 90% of them singletons. This sample was taken from a study of shared clonotypes between healthy human individuals. Overall study context: Three plates were used per donor for CD4 naive, three for CD4 memory, two for CD8 naive and one for CD8 memory. The study, taken as a whole, reports: It was only blood that was sampled, and tissue repertoires likely differ. A handful of donors had roughly 5.2% of their naive CD4 clonotypes in common.

Trimming pared 0 bases from V and 0 bases from J, leaving 14 bases between. CDR1 is MNHNS and CDR2 is SASEGT in the germline V gene. The CDR3 extends over 17 amino acids. Every donor was a Caucasian adult from Nashville, Tennessee. The source material was naive CD4+ T cells sorted from blood. Subset given: CD45RA+ positively selected. The receptor comes from a man aged 18 to 30 in good health. The chain couples TRBV6-1 to TRBJ1-2; D is undetermined. CDR3 coding DNA: TGTGCCAGCAGTGAAGCGACGATCGCGGGCTCTAACTATGGCTACACCTTC. Protein: CASSEATIAGSNYGYTF.